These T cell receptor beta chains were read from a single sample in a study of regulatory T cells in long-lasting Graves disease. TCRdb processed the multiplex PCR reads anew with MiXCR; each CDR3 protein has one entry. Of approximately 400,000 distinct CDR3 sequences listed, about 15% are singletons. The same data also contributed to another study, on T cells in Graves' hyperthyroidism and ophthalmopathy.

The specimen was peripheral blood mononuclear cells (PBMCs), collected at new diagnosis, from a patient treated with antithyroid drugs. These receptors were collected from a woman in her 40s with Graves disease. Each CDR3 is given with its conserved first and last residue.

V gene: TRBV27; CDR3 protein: CASSLTGGLTDTQYF
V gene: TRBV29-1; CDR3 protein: CSVGRPGDLNTGELFF
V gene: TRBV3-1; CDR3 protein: CASSQGSGSSYEQYF
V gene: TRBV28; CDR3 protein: CASGTGSILRAFF
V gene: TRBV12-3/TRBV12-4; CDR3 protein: CASSLPTSSPHGEQFF
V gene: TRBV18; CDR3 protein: CASSPPRVDRGADTQYF
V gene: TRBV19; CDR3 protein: CASSIEVVYSNQPQHF
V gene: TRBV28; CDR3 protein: CASSSPMPDRAYNEQFF
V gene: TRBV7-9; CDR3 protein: CASSLSASGRDEQYF
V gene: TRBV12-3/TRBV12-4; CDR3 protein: CASSLSSGEQFF
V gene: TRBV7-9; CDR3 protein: CASSLRAFDSPNTGELFF
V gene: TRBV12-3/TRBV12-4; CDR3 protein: CASSTRSGDQYYGYTF
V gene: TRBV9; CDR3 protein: CASSVGLAEYTDTQYF
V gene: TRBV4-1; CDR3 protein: CASSHPTGGMNTEAFF
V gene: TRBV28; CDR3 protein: CASSPPDSYSNQPQHF
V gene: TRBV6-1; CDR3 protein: CASSEVAPREFVKTQYF
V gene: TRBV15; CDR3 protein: CATSRDGGLPRPYEQYF
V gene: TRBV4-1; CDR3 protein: CASSRGTTQETQYF
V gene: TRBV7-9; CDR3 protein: CASSLGHLTGELFF
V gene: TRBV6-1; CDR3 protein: CASTPLPAGYNEQFF
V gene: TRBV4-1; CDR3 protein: CASSQGMGQPNTEAFF
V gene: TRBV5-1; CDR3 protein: CASSSKAGTIYNEQFF
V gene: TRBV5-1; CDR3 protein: CASSLRLAGDEQYF
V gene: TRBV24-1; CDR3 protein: CATSDFGQGIEDTQYF
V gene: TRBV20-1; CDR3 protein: CSAIVDNQREAFF
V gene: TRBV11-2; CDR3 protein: CASSLVTQSDSTDTQYF
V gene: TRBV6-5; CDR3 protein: CASSLPGQGRGYTF
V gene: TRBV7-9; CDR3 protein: CASSSGFYEQYF
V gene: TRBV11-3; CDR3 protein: CASSFKGVDHYEQYF
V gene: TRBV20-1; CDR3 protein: CSASAFDRGLNTEAFF
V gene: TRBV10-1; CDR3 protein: CANIGRGLGGTQYF
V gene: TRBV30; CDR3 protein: CAWRGGGIGQPQHF
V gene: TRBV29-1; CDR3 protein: CSVEGPGQGGTGELFF
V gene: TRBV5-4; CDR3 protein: CASSLLSSSSGANVLTF
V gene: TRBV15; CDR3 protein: CATSVDRGTNQPQHF
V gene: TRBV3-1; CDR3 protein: CATQGVYGYTF
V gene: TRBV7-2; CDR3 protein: CASSTRGGNTGELFF
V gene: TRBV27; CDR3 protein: CASSTRAGLDEQYF
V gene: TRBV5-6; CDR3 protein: CASSLAETNQPQHF
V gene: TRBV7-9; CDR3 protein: CASSSREDYEQYF
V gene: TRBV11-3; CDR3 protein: CASSFFGVQETQYF